This TCR beta chain was identified during a study of blood T cell repertoires in COVID-19. In the study overall: Symptom resolution, clearance, or two negative PCRs marked the recovered donors of Cohort 3.

Assay: immunoSEQ multiplex PCR; the TCRdb copy retains only in-frame clones and omits some. The sample shows a few hundred thousand clones, about 87% of them seen only once. Note on this clone: Other DNA sequences from this sample encode an identical CDR3 as well.

The CDR3 runs to 13 residues. CDR1 is WNHNN and CDR2 is SYGVQD in the germline V gene (reference sequence). V gave up 3 bases and J gave up 5 bases, with 10 bases separating them. The rearrangement uses TRBV10-1 and TRBJ1-2; D may be TRBD1 (6 bases). This clonotype originated in a man aged 40-55 years in a cohort exposed to, infected with or recovered from COVID-19 (not recorded which). Sequenced sample: PBMCs or T cells enriched from blood (not recorded which). The CDR3 loop reads CASSEGGSYGYTF. CDR3 sequence (DNA): TGCGCCAGCAGTGAAGGGGGTTCTTATGGCTACACCTTC.